Below are 2 T cell receptor beta chains sequenced from a single sample in a study of T cell responses to AZD1222 COVID-19 vaccine. Generated by immunoSEQ multiplex PCR, the TCRdb table keeps only in-frame clones and is missing some. The top ten hold 3.5% to 5% of the sample, which has under 200,000 clones, over 85% seen once. The input for sequencing was peripheral blood, taken on day 0 of AZD1222 vaccination. The receptor source for this set is an adult in good health.

This sequence joins TRBV6-5 and TRBJ1-3; TRBD1 aligns across 7 bases. The CDR3 has 15 residues. Germline V CDR1 and CDR2: MNHEY, SVGAGI. With V trimmed by 7 bases and J by 3 bases, 9 bases remained unmatched. The CDR3 DNA follows: TGTGCCAGCAAGACAGGGCAGCGAGATGGAAACACCATATATTTT. Its translation is CASKTGQRDGNTIYF.

This clone has a single count. J is TRBJ2-1 and V is TRBV20-1; tentative D call: TRBD2 (5 bases). Deletions cut 3 bases from V and 6 bases from J, with 15 bases between. The CDR3 sequence is 14 residues long. Germline V lookup: CDR1 DFQATT, CDR2 SNEGSKA (reference sequence). This CDR3 reads CSASRGLDLNEQFF. The CDR3 DNA reads as TGCAGTGCTAGTAGAGGACTTGACCTCAATGAGCAGTTCTTC.